This TCR beta chain originates from a study of T-cell memory formation after mild COVID-19. Study-wide results and limits: CD4+ bias marked clones expanding day 15 to 37, unlike balanced contracting clones. Nothing confirmed that second-wave clones peaking on day 37 were specific for SARS-CoV-2.

Using its own MiXCR run on the 5' RACE reads, TCRdb lists one record per CDR3 protein. The data contain 300,000 to 350,000 distinct CDR3 sequences, 10% to 15% of them singletons. In its sample, this clonotype was seen many times. Its antigen is not identified. Deletions cut 5 bases from V and 12 bases from J, with 16 bases between. Germline-derived CDR1 and CDR2 are MNHEY and SVGAGI. The CDR3 totals 13 residues. The sample was PBMCs or a T cell subset sorted from them (not recorded which). The V call is TRBV6-5, the J call TRBJ1-4, with unresolved D. This clonotype was obtained from a man in his late teens or twenties who had mild COVID-19 (a few samples of this study predate the infection). Cell type and time point are not known. The CDR3 sequence is CASSPMDGRELFF. As DNA, the CDR3 is TGTGCCAGCAGTCCCATGGACGGACGAGAACTGTTTTTT.